This T cell receptor beta chain was profiled in a study of T cells in Graves' hyperthyroidism and ophthalmopathy. Looked up from germline, CDR1 is MNHEY and CDR2 is SVGEGT. V was shortened by 0 bases and J by 3 bases, with 15 bases between the two germline ends. The CDR3 runs to 17 residues. RNA transcripts yielded amplified TCR beta CDR3 regions. In the first-round RT-PCR of the TCR CDR3, the HTBI primer set was used. One entry per CDR3 protein, called by TCRdb with MiXCR from the multiplex PCR reads. The data hold around 400,000 distinct CDR3 sequences, with 15% to 19% observed a single time. Sequencing input: blood. This clonotype was obtained from a woman aged 18-35 years with Graves' hyperthyroidism that later progressed to Graves' ophthalmopathy. V and J are TRBV6-2 or TRBV6-3 and TRBJ2-4; weak D call: TRBD2 (7 bases). The CDR3 here is CASSYSSRGGDKNIQYF. The CDR3 DNA reads as TGTGCCAGCAGTTACTCGTCCAGGGGAGGGGACAAAAACATTCAGTACTTC.